This TCR beta chain stems from a study of breast tumors, draining lymph nodes, adjacent tissues. This clonotype was detected ten times or more. Its specificity is not known. The CDR3 contains 14 residues. With 7 bases removed from V and 3 bases from J, the gap between germline ends came to 15 bases. The germline V gene encodes CDR1 ENHRY and CDR2 SYGVKD. Study-level findings and limits: Compared with lymph nodes, tumors were less diverse; compared with nontumor tissue, more.

Breast cancer patients provided tissue from their axillary draining lymph nodes. TCRdb itself ran the multiplex PCR reads through MiXCR, one entry per CDR3 protein. The repertoire consists of 150,000 to 200,000 distinct CDR3 sequences, with roughly 30% occurring once and the leading ten covering around 4.5%. Sequencing was carried out using axillary lymph node tissue. The genes are TRBV10-3 and TRBJ1-2, with a tentative D call TRBD1 (6 bases). The clonotype was recovered from a female donor with breast cancer. Some clones in this sample may be carry-over from other donors' samples. The chain's CDR3 is CAIKGVNADYGYTF. The DNA for the CDR3 is TGTGCCATCAAGGGGGTAAACGCTGACTATGGCTACACCTTC.